This record concerns one T cell receptor (beta chain) sequence. Its cognate antigen is unknown. The data stem from a study of cytomegalovirus exposure and HLA in healthy donors. Study findings and constraints: Among the CMV-associated chains, three were confirmed in vitro as specific for CMV antigens.

Trimming shortened V by 5 bases and J by 4 bases, and 17 bases separated the two germline ends. This CDR3 region has 15 residues. Germline CDR1 is SGHTA and CDR2 is FQGTGA. Profiling relied on immunoSEQ multiplex PCR, and the TCRdb table lists in-frame clones only, not all of them. The sample yields under 150,000 clones, about 87% seen once. This clonotype was obtained from a man between 18 and 29 years old in good health and CMV-seropositive. The V gene is TRBV7-3, the J gene TRBJ1-2; TRBD1 is a possible D gene (5 bases). Sequencing input: PBMCs. The CDR3 coding sequence is TGTGCCAGCAGCCTCCAGCGGGGGATCGGCTATGGCTACACCTTC. Translated, it gives CASSLQRGIGYGYTF.